A selection of T cell receptor beta chains follows, all from one sample in a study of control samples from healthy donors and cancer patients. The repertoire was sequenced with immunoSEQ multiplex PCR; TCRdb's copy has only in-frame clones and lacks some. This table holds some 140,000 clones, just under 95% found once. The sequenced material came from blood. The receptors were sampled from a middle-aged man in good health. CDR3s include the opening cysteine and the closing phenylalanine or tryptophan. A D gene is named only where the DNA matches it firmly. Clone sizes are given selectively: once, few, many, or a class where the clone is expanded.

v_call: TRBV27; d_call: TRBD1; clone_size: NA; j_call: TRBJ1-2; cdr3_aa: CASSLGQFYGYTF; cdr3_nt: TGTGCCAGCAGCTTGGGACAGTTCTATGGCTACACCTTC
v_call: TRBV27; d_call: TRBD1; clone_size: NA; j_call: TRBJ1-2; cdr3_aa: CASSLSGQGASHYGYTF; cdr3_nt: TGTGCCAGCAGTTTATCGGGACAGGGGGCTAGTCACTATGGCTACACCTTC
v_call: TRBV5-6; d_call: TRBD2; clone_size: NA; j_call: TRBJ2-2; cdr3_aa: CASSPGGPNTGELFF; cdr3_nt: TGTGCCAGCAGCCCGGGGGGGCCGAACACCGGGGAGCTGTTTTTT
v_call: TRBV9; d_call: NA; clone_size: NA; j_call: TRBJ1-6; cdr3_aa: CASSLTGNSPLHF; cdr3_nt: TGTGCCAGCAGCTTGACAGGAAATTCACCCCTCCACTTT
v_call: TRBV19; d_call: TRBD1; clone_size: NA; j_call: TRBJ1-5; cdr3_aa: CASSQGVQPQHF; cdr3_nt: TGTGCCAGTAGTCAGGGGGTACAGCCCCAGCATTTT
v_call: TRBV7-2; d_call: NA; clone_size: NA; j_call: TRBJ2-3; cdr3_aa: CASSLEGRGRDTQYF; cdr3_nt: TGTGCCAGCAGCTTAGAGGGCAGGGGAAGAGATACGCAGTATTTT
v_call: TRBV9; d_call: TRBD1; clone_size: NA; j_call: TRBJ1-2; cdr3_aa: CASSPRQGRGYGYTF; cdr3_nt: TGTGCCAGCAGCCCACGACAGGGAAGAGGATATGGCTACACCTTC
v_call: TRBV3-1/TRBV3-2; d_call: NA; clone_size: few; j_call: TRBJ2-3; cdr3_aa: CASSQGGGETPQYF; cdr3_nt: TGTGCCAGCAGCCAAGGAGGGGGAGAGACCCCGCAGTATTTT
v_call: TRBV6-5; d_call: NA; clone_size: once; j_call: TRBJ1-4; cdr3_aa: CASSYSQTTNEKLFF; cdr3_nt: TGTGCCAGCAGTTACTCACAGACAACTAATGAAAAACTGTTTTTT
v_call: TRBV7-2; d_call: TRBD1; clone_size: NA; j_call: TRBJ1-4; cdr3_aa: CASSSQTGVGEKLFF; cdr3_nt: TGTGCCAGCAGCTCACAGACAGGGGTGGGGGAAAAACTGTTTTTT
v_call: TRBV28; d_call: NA; clone_size: NA; j_call: TRBJ1-1; cdr3_aa: CASGGGAWTEAFF; cdr3_nt: TGTGCCAGCGGGGGGGGCGCGTGGACTGAAGCTTTCTTT
v_call: TRBV27; d_call: TRBD1; clone_size: NA; j_call: TRBJ1-5; cdr3_aa: CASRSRDRVYSNQPQHF; cdr3_nt: TGTGCCAGCAGATCCCGGGACAGGGTTTATAGCAATCAGCCCCAGCATTTT
v_call: TRBV9; d_call: TRBD2; clone_size: NA; j_call: TRBJ2-1; cdr3_aa: CASSSRSGTSYNEQFF; cdr3_nt: TGTGCCAGCAGCTCAAGATCCGGGACTAGTTACAATGAGCAGTTCTTC
v_call: TRBV6-6; d_call: NA; clone_size: NA; j_call: TRBJ2-2; cdr3_aa: CASSYVGEDTGELFF; cdr3_nt: TGTGCCAGCAGTTACGTAGGGGAGGACACCGGGGAGCTGTTTTTT
v_call: TRBV10-3; d_call: NA; clone_size: few; j_call: TRBJ1-6; cdr3_aa: CATGASPLHF; cdr3_nt: TGTGCCACCGGGGCTTCACCCCTCCACTTT
v_call: TRBV29-1; d_call: NA; clone_size: NA; j_call: TRBJ2-1; cdr3_aa: CSAPGESNEQFF; cdr3_nt: TGCAGCGCCCCTGGGGAGTCCAATGAGCAGTTCTTC
v_call: TRBV25-1; d_call: NA; clone_size: once; j_call: TRBJ1-4; cdr3_aa: CASSERLTNEKLFF; cdr3_nt: TGTGCCAGCAGTGAAAGGCTAACTAATGAAAAACTGTTTTTT
v_call: TRBV10-3; d_call: NA; clone_size: NA; j_call: TRBJ1-2; cdr3_aa: CAISGQPNYGYTF; cdr3_nt: TGTGCCATCAGTGGACAGCCTAACTATGGCTACACCTTC
v_call: TRBV5-4; d_call: TRBD2; clone_size: NA; j_call: TRBJ2-6; cdr3_aa: CASSRPGLADGANVLTF; cdr3_nt: TGTGCCAGCAGCCGACCGGGACTAGCGGACGGGGCCAACGTCCTGACTTTC
v_call: TRBV7-9; d_call: NA; clone_size: NA; j_call: TRBJ1-3; cdr3_aa: CASSLVVISGNTIYF; cdr3_nt: TGTGCCAGCAGCTTAGTAGTCATCTCTGGAAACACCATATATTTT
v_call: TRBV13; d_call: NA; clone_size: NA; j_call: TRBJ1-1; cdr3_aa: CASSSLGQMNTEAFF; cdr3_nt: TGTGCCAGCAGCTCCTTGGGACAAATGAACACTGAAGCTTTCTTT
v_call: TRBV3-1/TRBV3-2; d_call: NA; clone_size: NA; j_call: TRBJ2-6; cdr3_aa: CASSRTGTPGSGANVLTF; cdr3_nt: TGTGCCAGCAGCCGCACCGGGACGCCAGGCTCTGGGGCCAACGTCCTGACTTTC
v_call: TRBV19; d_call: TRBD2; clone_size: NA; j_call: TRBJ2-7; cdr3_aa: CASSPRGGLFTLEQYF; cdr3_nt: TGTGCCAGTAGCCCACGGGGGGGGCTATTTACCCTCGAGCAGTACTTC
v_call: TRBV19; d_call: NA; clone_size: NA; j_call: TRBJ1-1; cdr3_aa: CATRQRNTEAFF; cdr3_nt: TGTGCCACCAGACAGAGGAACACTGAAGCTTTCTTT
v_call: TRBV5-8; d_call: NA; clone_size: NA; j_call: TRBJ1-2; cdr3_aa: CASSPQSLRVGGYTF; cdr3_nt: TGTGCCAGCAGCCCTCAGAGTTTAAGGGTCGGTGGCTACACCTTC
v_call: TRBV11-2; d_call: TRBD2; clone_size: NA; j_call: TRBJ2-7; cdr3_aa: CASSLGRVPNRGDF; cdr3_nt: TGTGCCAGCAGCTTAGGCCGGGTCCCAAATCGGGGGGACTTC
v_call: TRBV2; d_call: NA; clone_size: NA; j_call: TRBJ1-1; cdr3_aa: CASSRGRGNTEAFF; cdr3_nt: TGTGCCAGCAGTCGGGGGCGGGGCAACACTGAAGCTTTCTTT
v_call: TRBV7-9; d_call: TRBD1; clone_size: once; j_call: TRBJ1-5; cdr3_aa: CASSLVGGSNQPQHF; cdr3_nt: TGTGCCAGCAGCTTAGTAGGGGGCAGCAATCAGCCCCAGCATTTT
v_call: TRBV19; d_call: TRBD1; clone_size: NA; j_call: TRBJ2-6; cdr3_aa: CASSIDNPGSATGTGANVLTF; cdr3_nt: TGTGCCAGTAGTATAGATAATCCCGGTAGCGCGACAGGGACTGGGGCCAACGTCCTGACTTTC
v_call: TRBV30; d_call: NA; clone_size: NA; j_call: TRBJ1-1; cdr3_aa: CAWSATVLNTEAFF; cdr3_nt: TGTGCCTGGAGTGCTACAGTGCTGAACACTGAAGCTTTCTTT
v_call: TRBV5-1; d_call: NA; clone_size: NA; j_call: TRBJ1-2; cdr3_aa: CASSLEAATYYGYTF; cdr3_nt: TGCGCCAGCAGCTTGGAGGCAGCGACCTACTATGGCTACACCTTC
v_call: TRBV25-1; d_call: NA; clone_size: few; j_call: TRBJ1-1; cdr3_aa: CASRGTGYAEAFF; cdr3_nt: TGTGCCAGCAGGGGAACAGGGTACGCTGAAGCTTTCTTT
v_call: TRBV6-1; d_call: NA; clone_size: once; j_call: TRBJ2-2; cdr3_aa: CASSEQLRGRTGELFF; cdr3_nt: TGTGCCAGCAGTGAACAGTTAAGGGGTCGGACCGGGGAGCTGTTTTTT